One sample yielded the 2 T cell receptor beta chains listed below, sequenced in a study of shared clonotypes between healthy human individuals. Assay: immunoSEQ multiplex PCR; the TCRdb copy retains only in-frame clones and omits some. The data contain just over 2,000,000 clones, roughly 94% of them singletons. The sequencing sample was made of naive CD4+ T cells sorted from blood. The sample's subset: CD45RA+ positively selected. The source is a man aged 18 to 35 in good health.

This chain connects TRBV4-1 to TRBJ2-7; D possibly matches TRBD1 or TRBD2 (5 bases each). The germline V gene has CDR1 MGHRA and CDR2 YSYEKL. The ends were cut back, 1 base at V and 7 bases at J, with 8 bases in the middle. The CDR3 extends over 12 amino acids. CDR3 nucleotides: TGCGCCAGCAGCCAAGCGAGGGGTGAGCAGTACTTC. Translated: CASSQARGEQYF.

This chain connects TRBV5-1 to TRBJ1-2; D is undetermined. Germline lookup yields CDR1 SGHRS and CDR2 YFSETQ. The V and J ends lost 4 bases and 0 bases respectively, with 10 bases between them. The CDR3 runs to 14 residues. CDR3 sequence: CASSTDGSNYGYTF. The CDR3 DNA reads TGCGCCAGCAGCACGGACGGATCTAACTATGGCTACACCTTC.